The subject of this entry is one T cell receptor (beta chain). Its antigen is unknown. The V and J ends lost 1 base and 2 bases respectively, with 6 bases between them. Germline values: CDR1 SGHDT, CDR2 YYEEEE. CDR3 length: 13 amino acids. 60 Vbeta and 13 Jbeta primers were used in PCR. The table came from immunoSEQ multiplex PCR; TCRdb's copy has only in-frame clones and leaves some out. This sample has about 140,000 clones; roughly 79% occur once, and the top ten carry around 9.7%. The source of the sample is a study of cytomegalovirus exposure and HLA in healthy donors. Study conclusions and caveats: The authors later linked a missense DCLRE1C variant to TCR beta V- and J-gene trimming. It was about 150 TCR beta chains that were listed as cytomegalovirus-associated. A prior analysis recorded that most TCR beta V segments were productive about 87% or about 30% of the time.

The material sequenced was PBMCs. The rearrangement uses TRBV5-6 and TRBJ2-5; D is uncertain. This sequence originates from a woman in her sixties in good health and CMV-seropositive. The CDR3 here is CASSLSIQETQYF. The CDR3 DNA sequence: TGTGCCAGCAGCTTGTCAATTCAAGAGACCCAGTACTTC.